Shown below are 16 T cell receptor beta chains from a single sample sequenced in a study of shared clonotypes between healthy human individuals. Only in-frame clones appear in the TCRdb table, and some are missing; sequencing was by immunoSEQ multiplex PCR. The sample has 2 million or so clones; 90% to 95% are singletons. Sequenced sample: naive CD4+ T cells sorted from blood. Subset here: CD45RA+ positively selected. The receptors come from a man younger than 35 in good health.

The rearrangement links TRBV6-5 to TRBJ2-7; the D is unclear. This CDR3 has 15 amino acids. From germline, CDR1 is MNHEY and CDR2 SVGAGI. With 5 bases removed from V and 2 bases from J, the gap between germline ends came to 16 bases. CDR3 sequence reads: CASSRFPVEPYEQYF. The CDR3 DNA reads TGTGCCAGCAGTCGCTTTCCCGTGGAGCCCTACGAGCAGTACTTC.

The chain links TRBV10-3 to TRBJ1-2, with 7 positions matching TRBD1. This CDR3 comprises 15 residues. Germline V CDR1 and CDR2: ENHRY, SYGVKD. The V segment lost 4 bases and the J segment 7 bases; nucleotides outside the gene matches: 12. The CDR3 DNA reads TGTGCCATCAGTGCAGCCCCTGAACAGGGGCTTGGCTACACCTTC. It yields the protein CAISAAPEQGLGYTF.

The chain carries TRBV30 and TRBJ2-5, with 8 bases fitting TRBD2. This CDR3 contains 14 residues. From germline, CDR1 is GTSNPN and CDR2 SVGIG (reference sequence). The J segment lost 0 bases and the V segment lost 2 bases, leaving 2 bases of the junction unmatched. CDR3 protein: CAWSLGGDQETQYF. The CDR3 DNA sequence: TGTGCCTGGAGTCTCGGGGGGGACCAAGAGACCCAGTACTTC.

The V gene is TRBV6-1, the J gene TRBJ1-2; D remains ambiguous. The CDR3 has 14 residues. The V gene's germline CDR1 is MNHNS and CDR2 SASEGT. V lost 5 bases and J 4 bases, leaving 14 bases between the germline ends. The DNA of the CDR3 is TGTGCCAGCAGTTCCCCCAGCACAGTCTATGGCTACACCTTC. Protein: CASSSPSTVYGYTF.

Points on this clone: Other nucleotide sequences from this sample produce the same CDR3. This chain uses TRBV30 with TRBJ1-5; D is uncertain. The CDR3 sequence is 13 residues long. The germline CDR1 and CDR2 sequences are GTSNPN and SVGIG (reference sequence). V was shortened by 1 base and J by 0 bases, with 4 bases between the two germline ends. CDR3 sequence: CAWSENSNQPQHF. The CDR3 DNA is TGTGCCTGGAGTGAGAATAGCAATCAGCCCCAGCATTTT.

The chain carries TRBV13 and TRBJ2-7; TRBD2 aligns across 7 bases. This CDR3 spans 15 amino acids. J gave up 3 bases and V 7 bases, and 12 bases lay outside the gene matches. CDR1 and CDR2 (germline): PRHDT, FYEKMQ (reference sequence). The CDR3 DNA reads TGTGCCAGCACCGCCCTGGGGGGGGTAGGCTACGAGCAGTACTTC. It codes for CASTALGGVGYEQYF.

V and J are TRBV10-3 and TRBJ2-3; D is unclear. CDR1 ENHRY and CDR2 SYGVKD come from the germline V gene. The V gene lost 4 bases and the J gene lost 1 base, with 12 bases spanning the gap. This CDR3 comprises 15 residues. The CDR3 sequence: CAISVSRLRTDTQYF. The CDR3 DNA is TGTGCCATCAGTGTTTCCCGACTTCGCACAGATACGCAGTATTTT.

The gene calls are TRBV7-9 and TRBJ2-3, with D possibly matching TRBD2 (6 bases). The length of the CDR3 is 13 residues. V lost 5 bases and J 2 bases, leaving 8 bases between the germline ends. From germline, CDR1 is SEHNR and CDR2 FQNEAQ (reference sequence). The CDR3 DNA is TGTGCCAGCAGCACGGGAGACACAGATACGCAGTATTTT. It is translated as CASSTGDTDTQYF.

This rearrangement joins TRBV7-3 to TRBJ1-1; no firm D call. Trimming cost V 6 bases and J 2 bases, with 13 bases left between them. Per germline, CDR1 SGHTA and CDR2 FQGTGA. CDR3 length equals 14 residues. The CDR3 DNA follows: TGTGCCAGCAGAGTGATTGGGGAAAACACTGAAGCTTTCTTT. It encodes CASRVIGENTEAFF.

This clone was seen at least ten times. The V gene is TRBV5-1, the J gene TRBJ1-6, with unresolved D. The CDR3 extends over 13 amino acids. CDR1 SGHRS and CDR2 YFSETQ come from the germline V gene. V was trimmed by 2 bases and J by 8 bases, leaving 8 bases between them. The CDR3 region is CASSFSVDSPLHF. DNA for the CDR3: TGCGCCAGCAGCTTTTCGGTTGATTCACCCCTCCACTTT.

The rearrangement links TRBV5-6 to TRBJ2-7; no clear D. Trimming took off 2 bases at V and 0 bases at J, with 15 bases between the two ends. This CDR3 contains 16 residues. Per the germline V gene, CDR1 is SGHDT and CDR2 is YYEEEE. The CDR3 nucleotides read TGTGCCAGCAGCTTCCCGCCCAGGCGGAGCTCCTACGAGCAGTACTTC. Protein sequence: CASSFPPRRSSYEQYF.

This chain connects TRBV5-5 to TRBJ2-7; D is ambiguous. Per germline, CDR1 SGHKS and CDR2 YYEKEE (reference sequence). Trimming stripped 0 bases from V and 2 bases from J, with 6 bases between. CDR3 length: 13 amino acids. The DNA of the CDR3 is TGTGCCAGCAGCTTGGCAGCCACCTACGAGCAGTACTTC. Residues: CASSLAATYEQYF.

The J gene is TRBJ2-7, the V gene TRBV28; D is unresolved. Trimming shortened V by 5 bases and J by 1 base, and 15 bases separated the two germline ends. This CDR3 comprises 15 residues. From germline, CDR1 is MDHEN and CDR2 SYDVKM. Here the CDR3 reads CASSAPGLQSYEQYF. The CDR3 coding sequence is TGTGCCAGCAGTGCCCCTGGCCTACAGTCCTACGAGCAGTACTTC.

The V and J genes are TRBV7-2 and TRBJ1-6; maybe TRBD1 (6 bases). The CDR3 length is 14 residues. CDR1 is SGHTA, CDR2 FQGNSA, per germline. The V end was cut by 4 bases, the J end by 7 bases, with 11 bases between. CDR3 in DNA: TGTGCCAGCAGCTCAGGGACATCGAATTCACCCCTCCACTTT. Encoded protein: CASSSGTSNSPLHF.

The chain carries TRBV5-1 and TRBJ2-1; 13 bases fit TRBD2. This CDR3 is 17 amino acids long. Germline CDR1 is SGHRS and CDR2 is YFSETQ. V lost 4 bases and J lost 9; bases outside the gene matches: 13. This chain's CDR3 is CASSPEGTSGNAGEQFF. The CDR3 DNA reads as TGCGCCAGCAGCCCGGAAGGGACTAGCGGGAATGCGGGTGAGCAGTTCTTC.

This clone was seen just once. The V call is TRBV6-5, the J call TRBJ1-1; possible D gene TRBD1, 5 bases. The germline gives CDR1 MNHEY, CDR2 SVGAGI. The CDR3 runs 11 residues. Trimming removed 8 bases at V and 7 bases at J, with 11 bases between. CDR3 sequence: CASRAGGEAFF. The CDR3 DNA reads TGTGCCAGCCGGGCCGGGGGTGAAGCTTTCTTT.